One and the same sample provided the 22 T cell receptor beta chains below, sequenced in a study of blood T cell repertoires in COVID-19. Sequenced by immunoSEQ multiplex PCR; TCRdb stores in-frame clones only, minus some. This sample has around 280,000 clones, with 87% found just once. Sequences were obtained from PBMCs or T cells enriched from blood (not recorded which). The origin of the receptors is a woman in her 40s who had recovered from COVID-19.

This clone was seen only a few times. The chain couples TRBV9 to TRBJ2-1; possible D gene TRBD2, 7 bases. The germline V gene encodes CDR1 SGDLS and CDR2 YYNGEE. The CDR3 loop spans 16 amino acids. Trimming shortened V by 0 bases and J by 0 bases, and 10 bases separated the two germline ends. Here the CDR3 reads CASSVGGGVSYNEQFF. For the CDR3, the DNA is TGTGCCAGCAGCGTAGGAGGGGGGGTCTCCTACAATGAGCAGTTCTTC.

The genes are TRBV20-1 and TRBJ2-5; D is unresolved. The CDR3 sequence is 10 residues long. V was trimmed by 7 bases and J by 7 bases, leaving 10 bases between them. The germline V gene encodes CDR1 DFQATT and CDR2 SNEGSKA (reference sequence). The CDR3 DNA follows: TGCAGTGTGGCGGATGGGACCCAGTACTTC. The encoded protein is CSVADGTQYF.

This clone was observed a handful of times. V usage is TRBV7-3 and J usage is TRBJ2-5; D gene unclear. The germline V and J ends were trimmed by 6 bases and 5 bases, with 19 bases remaining between them. The CDR3 spans 15 residues. The germline CDR1 and CDR2 sequences are SGHTA and FQGTGA. The chain's CDR3 is CASRPRESRVETQYF. The CDR3 nucleotides read TGTGCCAGCAGGCCTCGTGAGAGTAGAGTCGAGACCCAGTACTTC.

The genes are TRBV4-3 and TRBJ1-2, with 7 bases lining up with TRBD1. CDR3 length: 15 amino acids. The germline V gene encodes CDR1 LGHNA and CDR2 YSLEER. The V gene end was trimmed by 4 bases and the J gene end by 9 bases; junction bases not matched to a gene: 14. The CDR3 nucleotides read TGCGCCAGCAGCCCCCAGAGGACAGGCCAAGGGAGCTACACCTTC. Translated, it gives CASSPQRTGQGSYTF.

The rearrangement uses TRBV6-6 and TRBJ2-1; 7 bases line up with TRBD1. CDR1 is MNHNY and CDR2 is SVGAGI in the germline V gene (reference sequence). This CDR3 spans 16 amino acids. The trim removed 7 bases at V and 4 bases at J, leaving 13 bases unmatched. The CDR3 sequence: CASTLERGRNYNEQFF. The DNA for the CDR3 is TGTGCCAGCACCTTGGAGAGGGGGCGAAATTACAATGAGCAGTTCTTC.

This clone showed up just once. The CDR3 loop is CASSGDSPYEQYF. DNA of the CDR3: TGTGCCAGCAGTGGGGACTCCCCCTACGAGCAGTACTTC. This sequence joins TRBV2 and TRBJ2-7, with a tentative D call TRBD2 (6 bases). Germline CDR1 is SNHLY and CDR2 is FYNNEI. Trimming removed 4 bases at V and 2 bases at J, with 9 bases between. CDR3 size: 13 residues.

There are a few counts of this clone. This sequence joins TRBV7-6 and TRBJ2-1, with TRBD2 matching over 11 bases. V gave up 8 bases and J gave up 5 bases; unmatched junction bases: 8. The CDR3 spans 15 residues. Germline V gene data show CDR1 as SGHVS and CDR2 as FNYEAQ. The CDR3 DNA reads as TGTGCCAGCGCTCTAGCGGGAGGATACAACAATGAGCAGTTCTTC. As protein: CASALAGGYNNEQFF.

The V gene is TRBV28, the J gene TRBJ1-5; maybe TRBD1 (5 bases). From germline, CDR1 is MDHEN and CDR2 SYDVKM. The V gene lost 5 bases and the J gene lost 4 bases, with 12 bases spanning the gap. This CDR3 is built from 14 residues. Here the CDR3 reads CASSPDNTNQPQHF. CDR3 in DNA: TGTGCCAGCAGTCCGGACAATACGAATCAGCCCCAGCATTTT.

The gene calls are TRBV3-1 (or the pseudogene TRBV3-2) and TRBJ1-1; 7 nucleotides match TRBD1. The CDR3 runs to 16 residues. V lost 3 bases, J lost 2 bases, and 9 bases stayed unmatched. Germline V CDR1 and CDR2: LGHDT, YNNKEL (reference sequence). This CDR3 reads CASSQGPHRGNTEAFF. The CDR3 DNA follows: TGTGCCAGCAGCCAGGGGCCCCACAGGGGTAACACTGAAGCTTTCTTT.

This clone appeared once. The gene calls are TRBV2 and TRBJ2-7; a weak D match, TRBD1 (6 bases). Germline V gene data show CDR1 as SNHLY and CDR2 as FYNNEI. Deletions cut 8 bases from V and 4 bases from J, with 9 bases between. This CDR3 comprises 11 residues. The chain's CDR3 is CASGQGYEQYF. The CDR3 DNA follows: TGTGCCAGCGGCCAGGGGTACGAGCAGTACTTC. The full variable domain, with the rest looked up from reference TRBV2 and TRBJ2-7, is EPEVTQTPSHQVTQMGQEVILRCVPISNHLYFYWYRQILGQKVEFLVSFYNNEISEKSEIFDDQFSVERPDGSNFTLKIRSTKLEDSAMYFCASGQGYEQYFGPGTRLTVT.

This rearrangement joins TRBV18 to TRBJ1-1; D is perhaps TRBD1 (5 bases). This CDR3 region has 15 residues. Germline CDR1 is KGHSH and CDR2 is LQKENI. Trimming removed 3 bases from V and 0 bases from J, with 11 bases in between. Here the CDR3 DNA reads TGTGCCAGCTCACCTACCGCAGGGATGAACACTGAAGCTTTCTTT. Amino acid sequence: CASSPTAGMNTEAFF.

The CDR3 sequence is CASSAALQGNTEAFF. The CDR3 DNA is TGTGCCAGCAGTGCCGCCCTACAGGGGAACACTGAAGCTTTCTTT. The V call is TRBV2, the J call TRBJ1-1, with a possible D match to TRBD1 (6 bases). V gave up 4 bases and J gave up 1 base, with 13 bases separating them. The CDR3 is made up of 15 amino acids. Per germline, CDR1 SNHLY and CDR2 FYNNEI.

The V and J genes are TRBV6-2 or TRBV6-3 and TRBJ2-7; 8 bases are shared with TRBD2. The junction had 6 bases not matched to a gene; V was cut back by 5 bases and J by 0 bases. Germline V gene data show CDR1 as MNHEY and CDR2 as SVGEGT. The CDR3 covers 15 residues. In DNA, the CDR3 is TGTGCCAGCAGTCGACTAGCGCAAAGCTCCTACGAGCAGTACTTC. Protein sequence: CASSRLAQSSYEQYF.

This clone was observed once. This rearrangement joins TRBV2 to TRBJ2-1; D ambiguous. Between the trimmed V and J ends, which lost 4 bases and 4 bases, there was a span of 8 bases. Germline values: CDR1 SNHLY, CDR2 FYNNEI. This CDR3 comprises 13 residues. The CDR3 bases are TGTGCCAGCAGTGCGGAACAGTACAATGAGCAGTTCTTC. Translation: CASSAEQYNEQFF.

V usage is TRBV28 and J usage is TRBJ2-1; 7 bases fit TRBD2. The germline CDR1 and CDR2 sequences are MDHEN and SYDVKM. V was pared by 6 bases and J by 13 bases, with 12 bases of the junction left unmatched. The length of the CDR3 is 13 residues. This CDR3 reads CASRTGLNRIQFF. The DNA for the CDR3 is TGTGCCAGCAGAACGGGACTAAACCGAATCCAGTTCTTC.

The V gene is TRBV5-1, the J gene TRBJ1-2; D call uncertain. The CDR3 has 12 amino acids. CDR1 and CDR2 from the germline V gene are SGHRS and YFSETQ. Trimming pared 5 bases from V and 8 bases from J, leaving 13 bases between. CDR3 DNA sequence: TGCGCCAGCAGTCTCCAGACTTCGGGCTACACCTTC. It is translated as CASSLQTSGYTF.

The table lists this clone with a few counts. This sequence joins TRBV2 and TRBJ2-6; TRBD1 matches at 8 bases. The germline CDR1 and CDR2 sequences are SNHLY and FYNNEI. The CDR3 is made up of 16 amino acids. V shed 6 bases and J 1 base; nucleotides not matched to a gene: 5. CDR3 coding DNA: TGTGCCAGCAGGTTAACAGGGGGATCTGGGGCCAACGTCCTGACTTTC. It yields the protein CASRLTGGSGANVLTF.

CDR3 bases: TGTGCCTGGAGTACCCAGGGGGCCTCTGAAGCTTTCTTT. It specifies CAWSTQGASEAFF. The J gene is TRBJ1-1, the V gene TRBV30; 8 bases align to TRBD1. From germline, CDR1 is GTSNPN and CDR2 SVGIG (reference sequence). V was pared by 2 bases and J by 6 bases, with 5 bases of the junction left unmatched. CDR3 length: 13 residues.

The V gene is TRBV28, the J gene TRBJ1-1, with D maybe TRBD1 (6 bases). Deletions cut 6 bases from V and 6 bases from J, with 17 bases between. Germline V gene sequence: CDR1 MDHEN, CDR2 SYDVKM. The CDR3 spans 14 residues. The CDR3, as DNA: TGTGCCAGCAGCTCGGGGGGGGCAGTCTCTGAAGCTTTCTTT. It yields the protein CASSSGGAVSEAFF.

The rearrangement links TRBV7-2 to TRBJ1-3; no clear D gene. CDR3 length: 13 residues. In germline, CDR1 is SGHTA, CDR2 FQGNSA. Trimming took off 0 bases at V and 7 bases at J, with 7 bases between the two ends. The CDR3, as DNA: TGTGCCAGCAGCTTAGCCTTGCGGAACACCATATATTTT. It yields the protein CASSLALRNTIYF.

This clone has just a few counts. The rearrangement links TRBV6-2 or TRBV6-3 to TRBJ2-7; perhaps TRBD2 as D (6 bases). The CDR3 runs 13 residues. Germline V gene lookup returns CDR1 MNHEY and CDR2 SVGEGT. V lost 4 bases to trimming and J lost 0 bases, with 7 bases between them. Here the CDR3 DNA reads TGTGCCAGCAGTTTTAGCGGCTCCTACGAGCAGTACTTC. As protein: CASSFSGSYEQYF.

This chain uses TRBV28 with TRBJ1-1, with a weak D call TRBD1 (5 bases). The CDR3 is 15 amino acids. Trimming removed 3 bases from V and 4 bases from J, with 15 bases in between. Germline assignment: CDR1 MDHEN and CDR2 SYDVKM. CDR3 sequence (DNA): TGTGCCAGCAGTTTTCTCCCCAGGGAGGGCACTGAAGCTTTCTTT. This codes for CASSFLPREGTEAFF.